Below are 15 T cell receptor beta chains sequenced from a single sample in a study of T-cell memory formation after mild COVID-19. A single record per CDR3 protein comes from TCRdb applying MiXCR to the 5' RACE reads. This table holds more than 450,000 distinct CDR3 sequences, approximately 19% found once. The sequenced material came from PBMCs or a T cell subset sorted from them (not recorded which). These receptors originate from an adult woman who had mild COVID-19 (a few samples of this study predate the infection). Cell type and time point are not known.

This clonotype was observed a few times. The rearrangement links TRBV12-3 or TRBV12-4 to TRBJ1-6, with TRBD1 as a possible D gene (5 bases). V lost 6 bases and J 12 bases, leaving 15 bases between the germline ends. The CDR3 has 13 residues. The CDR3 DNA sequence: TGTGCCAGCAGACCAACGGGGGATCTACCCCTCCACTTT. It is translated as CASRPTGDLPLHF.

This clonotype showed up many times. This sequence joins TRBV7-2 and TRBJ2-5, with 7 bases aligning to TRBD1. This CDR3 has 19 amino acids. J was trimmed by 2 bases and V by 2 bases; bases with no gene match: 17. Germline V lookup: CDR1 SGHTA, CDR2 FQGNSA. CDR3 in amino acids: CASSLPPLKDRTRQETQYF. DNA of the CDR3: TGTGCCAGCAGCTTACCCCCCCTTAAGGACAGGACTCGACAAGAGACCCAGTACTTC.

This chain links TRBV9 with TRBJ2-7; D gene unclear. From germline, CDR1 is SGDLS and CDR2 YYNGEE. The V end lost 0 bases, the J end lost 3 bases, and 10 bases lay between the germline ends. This CDR3 has 14 amino acids. CDR3 protein: CASSVGPSLYEQYF. The CDR3 region has the DNA TGTGCCAGCAGCGTAGGACCTTCCCTCTACGAGCAGTACTTC.

The chain uses TRBV6-5 and TRBJ2-4; unclear D gene. Germline V gene data show CDR1 as MNHEY and CDR2 as SVGAGI. V lost 6 bases, J lost 7 bases, and 13 bases lay in between. The CDR3 sequence is 13 residues long. The CDR3 DNA sequence: TGTGCCAGCAGCCCCGAAGAAGGGAACATTCAGTACTTC. It is translated as CASSPEEGNIQYF.

The chain is built from TRBV5-4 and TRBJ2-7; D might be TRBD1 or TRBD2, each matching 5 bases. CDR3 length equals 14 residues. Germline V gene data show CDR1 as SGHNT and CDR2 as YYREEE (reference sequence). V was shortened by 4 bases and J by 2 bases, with 13 bases between the two germline ends. The CDR3 sequence is CASSGDGKTYEQYF. Here the CDR3 DNA reads TGTGCCAGCAGCGGGGACGGGAAAACCTACGAGCAGTACTTC.

The chain uses TRBV2 and TRBJ2-7, with 8 bases that match TRBD2. J was trimmed by 2 bases and V by 7 bases; bases with no gene match: 13. In germline, CDR1 is SNHLY, CDR2 FYNNEI. This CDR3 has 16 amino acids. This CDR3 reads CASTSGGAGQPYEQYF. In DNA, the CDR3 is TGTGCCAGCACTTCGGGGGGGGCGGGCCAGCCCTACGAGCAGTACTTC.

CDR3 residues: CATSDGGLAKNIQYF. CDR3 in DNA: TGTGCCACCAGTGATGGGGGACTAGCCAAAAACATTCAGTACTTC. The chain has TRBV24-1 and TRBJ2-4, with D possibly matching TRBD2 (6 bases). Germline CDR1 KGHDR, CDR2 SFDVKD. V gave up 3 bases and J gave up 0 bases, with 8 bases separating them. The CDR3 consists of 15 residues.

The chain employs TRBV6-6 and TRBJ2-7; D ambiguous. The length of the CDR3 is 12 residues. The ends were cut back, 0 bases at V and 7 bases at J, with 7 bases in the middle. Germline CDR1 and CDR2: MNHNY and SVGAGI (reference sequence). CDR3 amino acids: CASSYSSFEQYF. Here the CDR3 DNA reads TGTGCCAGCAGTTACTCGAGTTTTGAGCAGTACTTC.

The J gene is TRBJ1-5, the V gene TRBV19; 7 bases agree with TRBD1. Germline V gene data show CDR1 as LNHDA and CDR2 as SQIVND (reference sequence). The J segment lost 6 bases and the V segment lost 6 bases, leaving 11 bases of the junction unmatched. This CDR3 has 15 amino acids. The CDR3: CASSELTGSAQPQHF. CDR3 nucleotide sequence: TGTGCCAGTAGCGAGCTGACAGGGAGTGCTCAGCCCCAGCATTTT. The complete variable domain, with remaining parts taken from reference TRBV19 and TRBJ1-5, reads DGGITQSPKYLFRKEGQNVTLSCEQNLNHDAMYWYRQDPGQGLRLIYYSQIVNDFQKGDIAEGYSVSREKKESFPLTVTSAQKNPTAFYLCASSELTGSAQPQHFGDGTRLSIL.

This chain joins TRBV4-3 and TRBJ1-2, with 9 nucleotides matching TRBD1. The CDR3 extends over 16 amino acids. V trimming: 1 base; J trimming: 3 bases; junction bases outside the gene matches: 6. The germline V gene has CDR1 LGHNA and CDR2 YSLEER. In DNA form, the CDR3 reads TGCGCCAGCAGCCAAGTAGGACAGGGGAACTACTATGGCTACACCTTC. Translated: CASSQVGQGNYYGYTF.

This clonotype was observed a handful of times. This sequence joins TRBV28 and TRBJ2-1, with TRBD2 matching over 7 bases. CDR3 length: 16 residues. J lost 1 base, V lost 7 bases, and 10 bases had no gene match. From germline, CDR1 is MDHEN and CDR2 SYDVKM. CDR3 bases: TGTGCCAGCACCTGGGGAGGGACCTCGTCCTACAATGAGCAGTTCTTC. This gives the protein CASTWGGTSSYNEQFF.

This clonotype appeared a few times. V gene TRBV24-1 combines with J gene TRBJ2-3; 9 bases align to TRBD1. The CDR3 has 12 residues. V lost 9 bases, J lost 8 bases, and 5 bases stayed unmatched. From germline, CDR1 is KGHDR and CDR2 SFDVKD. The CDR3 DNA follows: TGTGCCACCTCGGTGACAGGGGGTACGCAGTATTTT. Protein sequence: CATSVTGGTQYF.

This clonotype was counted only a few times. This rearrangement joins TRBV30 to TRBJ2-7; 7 bases map to TRBD2. There are 15 residues in the CDR3. The V gene's germline CDR1 is GTSNPN and CDR2 SVGIG (reference sequence). With 6 bases clipped from V and 0 bases from J, the junction kept 11 bases outside the gene matches. The CDR3 sequence is CACPAGGSNSYEQYF. CDR3 bases: TGTGCCTGTCCAGCTGGCGGGAGTAACTCCTACGAGCAGTACTTC.

The count of this clonotype is one. The chain has TRBV12-3 or TRBV12-4 and TRBJ1-1; maybe TRBD1 (6 bases). The CDR3 has 13 amino acids. V was trimmed by 1 base and J by 7 bases, leaving 10 bases between them. The CDR3 loop is CASSLVTGNEAFF. The DNA for the CDR3 is TGTGCCAGCAGTTTAGTAACAGGGAATGAAGCTTTCTTT.

This clonotype appeared a few times. The chain combines TRBV7-2 with TRBJ2-2; D is unresolved. V was clipped by 3 bases and J by 6 bases, with 11 bases between them. The CDR3 totals 14 residues. CDR1 is SGHTA and CDR2 is FQGNSA in the germline V gene. As DNA, the CDR3 is TGTGCCAGCAGCTTCGGTTCGGTTGCCGGGGAGCTGTTTTTT. This gives the protein CASSFGSVAGELFF.